This TCR beta chain comes out of a study of blood T cells in healthy people across ages. CDR1 is DFQATT and CDR2 is SNEGSKA in the germline V gene (reference sequence). CDR3 size: 15 residues. The V and J ends lost 4 bases and 0 bases respectively, with 15 bases between them. PCR was performed a second time for about 7 to 11 cycles using a sample-barcoded 5' primer and a J-beta primer mix. TCRdb re-analysed the 5' RACE reads in MiXCR, keeping a single row per CDR3 protein. Altogether about 1.5 million distinct CDR3 sequences are present, 40% to 45% being singletons, with the ten largest covering just over 4%.

V and J are TRBV20-1 and TRBJ1-1; D is possibly TRBD1 (5 bases). The receptor was isolated from a woman aged 18-30 years in good health. Sequencing was carried out using blood. This CDR3 is CSAKGLGLMNTEAFF. Here the CDR3 DNA reads TGCAGTGCTAAAGGTCTGGGGCTCATGAACACTGAAGCTTTCTTT.